Below, 24 T cell receptor beta chains from the same sample are listed, as sequenced in a study of blood T cell repertoires in COVID-19. Profiling relied on immunoSEQ multiplex PCR, and the TCRdb table lists in-frame clones only, not all of them. The repertoire holds over 250,000 clones, with roughly 90% as singletons. The specimen sequenced was PBMCs or T cells enriched from blood (not recorded which). The receptors originated from a woman younger than 30 who had recovered from COVID-19.

The gene calls are TRBV19 and TRBJ1-2; 7 bases map to TRBD1. CDR1 LNHDA and CDR2 SQIVND come from the germline V gene (reference sequence). Trimming at V came to 3 bases and at J to 1 base, leaving 5 bases not matched to a gene. This CDR3 has 15 residues. The CDR3 nucleotides read TGTGCCAGTAGTATCTACAGGGGTTATAACTATGGCTACACCTTC. Translation: CASSIYRGYNYGYTF.

The chain has TRBV12-5 and TRBJ1-6; no definite D call. V lost 2 bases and J 0 bases, leaving 26 bases between the germline ends. The germline V gene encodes CDR1 LGHNT and CDR2 FRNRAP. The CDR3 spans 22 residues. CDR3 nucleotides: TGTGCTAGTGGTTTGCCAAGAGAGGTAATCAGGCGAACTAGCTCCTATAATTCACCCCTCCACTTT. As protein: CASGLPREVIRRTSSYNSPLHF. Combining the CDR3 with reference TRBV12-5 and TRBJ1-6 gives the whole variable domain DARVTQTPRHKVTEMGQEVTMRCQPILGHNTVFWYRQTMMQGLELLAYFRNRAPLDDSGMPKDRFSAEMPDATLATLKIQPSEPRDSAVYFCASGLPREVIRRTSSYNSPLHFGNGTRLTVT.

The V call is TRBV5-1, the J call TRBJ2-3; D is possibly TRBD2 (6 bases). This CDR3 is built from 11 residues. Trimming pared 5 bases from V and 5 bases from J, leaving 6 bases between. Germline V gene data show CDR1 as SGHRS and CDR2 as YFSETQ. The CDR3 DNA sequence: TGCGCCAGCAGAGCGGGAGATACGCAGTATTTT. Translation gives CASRAGDTQYF.

This clone was recorded only once. The chain has TRBV6-5 and TRBJ2-1; D might be TRBD1 (5 bases). The germline V and J ends were trimmed by 4 bases and 2 bases, with 15 bases remaining between them. Per the germline V gene, CDR1 is MNHEY and CDR2 is SVGAGI. The CDR3 has 16 residues. CDR3 in DNA: TGTGCCAGCAGTTCGACCGTGGACAAGCCCTACAATGAGCAGTTCTTC. Amino acid sequence: CASSSTVDKPYNEQFF.

This rearrangement joins TRBV3-1 (or the pseudogene TRBV3-2) to TRBJ1-3, with D possibly matching TRBD1 (5 bases). This CDR3 spans 15 amino acids. V shed 2 bases and J shed 4 bases, with 12 bases lying between them. Germline loops: CDR1 LGHDT, CDR2 YNNKEL (reference sequence). The CDR3 loop reads CASSQSGGIGNTIYF. CDR3 sequence (DNA): TGTGCCAGCAGCCAAAGCGGGGGTATAGGAAACACCATATATTTT.

By share, this clone ranks as medium-sized. At the DNA level, this CDR3 is encoded by other sequences in the same sample as well. The chain joins TRBV4-2 to TRBJ2-7; perhaps TRBD1 as D (6 bases). The germline CDR1 and CDR2 sequences are LGHNA and YNFKEQ. Deletions cut 1 base from V and 2 bases from J, with 12 bases between. The CDR3 is 15 amino acids. CDR3 in amino acids: CASSQAAGDTYEQYF. CDR3 DNA: TGTGCCAGCAGCCAAGCTGCAGGGGATACCTACGAGCAGTACTTC.

This chain joins TRBV19 and TRBJ2-3; maybe TRBD2 (6 bases). This CDR3 has 14 residues. Trimming stripped 3 bases from V and 7 bases from J, with 14 bases between. Germline loops: CDR1 LNHDA, CDR2 SQIVND (reference sequence). The CDR3 sequence is CASSIPRDSHTQYF. CDR3 sequence (DNA): TGTGCCAGTAGTATCCCCCGGGACTCTCATACGCAGTATTTT. The full variable domain, completed using reference TRBV19 and TRBJ2-3, is DGGITQSPKYLFRKEGQNVTLSCEQNLNHDAMYWYRQDPGQGLRLIYYSQIVNDFQKGDIAEGYSVSREKKESFPLTVTSAQKNPTAFYLCASSIPRDSHTQYFGPGTRLTVL.

This rearrangement joins TRBV7-9 to TRBJ2-3; the match to TRBD2 covers 9 bases. From germline, CDR1 is SEHNR and CDR2 FQNEAQ (reference sequence). Losses at the gene ends were 5 bases for V and 1 base for J; bases not matched to a gene: 7. This CDR3 region has 16 residues. The CDR3 DNA reads TGTGCCAGCAGCACTCTAGCGGGGATCGGCACAGATACGCAGTATTTT. Amino acids: CASSTLAGIGTDTQYF.

In its sample, this clone was seen once. The chain joins TRBV19 to TRBJ2-1, with 7 bases matching TRBD2. The ends lost 0 bases at V and 5 bases at J; junction bases unmatched: 4. CDR3 length: 15 amino acids. Germline CDR1 reads LNHDA; CDR2 reads SQIVND (reference sequence). Written as DNA, the CDR3 is TGTGCCAGTAGTATAGAGGGGGACTACAACAATGAGCAGTTCTTC. This translates into CASSIEGDYNNEQFF.

The chain couples TRBV7-3 to TRBJ2-2; possible D gene TRBD2, 6 bases. Trimming removed 0 bases at V and 6 bases at J, with 8 bases between. The CDR3 sequence is 14 residues long. Germline CDR1 reads SGHTA; CDR2 reads FQGTGA. The CDR3 DNA sequence: TGTGCCAGCAGCTTAACGCGGGGTGCCGGGGAGCTGTTTTTT. It encodes CASSLTRGAGELFF.

A note on this clone: Other nucleotide sequences from this sample produce the same CDR3. The chain recombines TRBV18 with TRBJ2-5; D remains ambiguous. This CDR3 has 12 amino acids. The germline CDR1 and CDR2 sequences are KGHSH and LQKENI. Trimming removed 3 bases at V and 2 bases at J, with 4 bases between. In nucleotides, the CDR3 is TGTGCCAGCTCACCCTCTCAAGAGACCCAGTACTTC. Its protein product is CASSPSQETQYF.

This clone was seen a handful of times. This chain links TRBV9 with TRBJ1-2, with 12 positions matching TRBD1. Losses at the gene ends were 3 bases for V and 5 bases for J; bases not matched to a gene: 8. Per the germline V gene, CDR1 is SGDLS and CDR2 is YYNGEE. This CDR3 is built from 16 residues. CDR3 region: CASSAGTGGVQYGYTF. The CDR3 DNA reads TGTGCCAGCAGCGCCGGGACAGGGGGCGTTCAGTATGGCTACACCTTC.

J is TRBJ1-4 and V is TRBV18; 7 nucleotides match TRBD1. This CDR3 is 16 amino acids long. V dropped 4 bases and J dropped 3; count of bases not matched to a gene: 8. Germline CDR1 and CDR2: KGHSH and LQKENI. In nucleotides, the CDR3 is TGTGCCAGCTCACACATCCCCGGGACAGCTAATGAAAAACTGTTTTTT. The encoded protein is CASSHIPGTANEKLFF.

The rearrangement links TRBV6-6 to TRBJ2-7; 7 bases fit TRBD1. Unmatched junction bases numbered 16, after V lost 5 bases and J lost 0 bases. The CDR3 sequence is 18 residues long. Per germline, CDR1 MNHNY and CDR2 SVGAGI (reference sequence). This chain's CDR3 is CASSPPGQRSLISYEQYF. The CDR3 DNA follows: TGTGCCAGCAGTCCCCCGGGACAGAGAAGTTTGATCTCCTACGAGCAGTACTTC.

The V call is TRBV5-1, the J call TRBJ1-2, with a weak D call TRBD1 (5 bases). Germline V gives CDR1 SGHRS, CDR2 YFSETQ. CDR3 size: 15 residues. V was trimmed by 0 bases and J by 6 bases, leaving 15 bases between them. CDR3 sequence reads: CASSLEGSGLDGYTF. CDR3 DNA: TGCGCCAGCAGCTTGGAGGGGTCAGGCTTAGATGGCTACACCTTC.

The chain links TRBV29-1 to TRBJ1-1, with 7 positions matching TRBD1. The CDR3 spans 15 residues. The V segment lost 0 bases and the J segment 8 bases; nucleotides outside the gene matches: 12. CDR1 and CDR2 (germline): SQVTM, ANQGSEA. The CDR3 DNA reads as TGCAGCGTTGAAGATCAACCGGCAGGGGGGAGAGAAGCTTTCTTT. It yields the protein CSVEDQPAGGREAFF.

V usage is TRBV3-1 (or the pseudogene TRBV3-2) and J usage is TRBJ1-2; 8 bases match TRBD1. This CDR3 region has 14 residues. V lost 5 bases and J lost 6; bases outside the gene matches: 8. The germline gives CDR1 LGHDT, CDR2 YNNKEL (reference sequence). The CDR3 is CASSLNQGADGYTF. CDR3 DNA: TGTGCCAGCAGCTTAAATCAGGGGGCAGATGGCTACACCTTC.

This rearrangement joins TRBV15 to TRBJ2-2; weak D call: TRBD1 (5 bases). The CDR3 contains 15 residues. Germline CDR1 is LNHNV and CDR2 is YYDKDF (reference sequence). Trimming removed 2 bases from V and 3 bases from J, with 10 bases in between. CDR3 bases: TGTGCCACCAGCAGACGGATAGGGGACACCGGGGAGCTGTTTTTT. This gives the protein CATSRRIGDTGELFF.

The J gene is TRBJ1-2, the V gene TRBV28, with 11 bases that match TRBD1. Germline lookup yields CDR1 MDHEN and CDR2 SYDVKM. The CDR3 is 15 residues long. V shed 1 base, J shed 3 bases, and the junction held 1 base outside the gene matches. CDR3 residues: CASSLLGQGDYGYTF. The CDR3 DNA reads TGTGCCAGCAGTTTATTGGGACAGGGGGACTATGGCTACACCTTC.

V and J are TRBV27 and TRBJ2-7; 10 bases fit TRBD1. The V gene end was trimmed by 6 bases and the J gene end by 1 base; junction bases not matched to a gene: 6. The V gene's germline CDR1 is MNHEY and CDR2 SMNVEV (reference sequence). The CDR3 consists of 15 residues. The CDR3 coding sequence is TGTGCCAGCAGACCTAGGACAGGGGGGTCCTACGAGCAGTACTTC. Encoded protein: CASRPRTGGSYEQYF.

This chain connects TRBV18 to TRBJ2-1; 8 nucleotides line up with TRBD2. The junction had 4 bases not matched to a gene; V was cut back by 6 bases and J by 9 bases. The germline V gene has CDR1 KGHSH and CDR2 LQKENI. The CDR3 has 12 amino acids. The CDR3 region is CASSSLAGEQFF. For the CDR3, the DNA is TGTGCCAGCTCGAGCCTAGCGGGTGAGCAGTTCTTC.

This chain links TRBV7-3 with TRBJ2-3; 7 nucleotides line up with TRBD1. There are 16 residues in the CDR3. With 4 bases clipped from V and 1 base from J, the junction kept 8 bases outside the gene matches. CDR1 is SGHTA, CDR2 FQGTGA, per germline. This CDR3 reads CASSSRQGSGTDTQYF. The CDR3 region has the DNA TGTGCCAGCAGCTCCCGACAGGGTTCGGGCACAGATACGCAGTATTTT.

This clone was found once. J is TRBJ1-1 and V is TRBV12-3 or TRBV12-4; TRBD1 is a possible D gene (6 bases). V was trimmed by 3 bases and J by 11 bases, leaving 13 bases between them. This CDR3 comprises 12 residues. CDR3 nucleotide sequence: TGTGCCAGCAGTTTGCGGGGGGCGGGCGCTTTCTTT. The encoded protein is CASSLRGAGAFF.

This rearrangement joins TRBV19 to TRBJ2-7; 8 bases match TRBD2. Trimming removed 3 bases from V and 5 bases from J; junction bases left unmatched: 9. The CDR3 contains 15 residues. Germline V gene data show CDR1 as LNHDA and CDR2 as SQIVND (reference sequence). CDR3 sequence reads: CASSIPQAGGHEQYF. CDR3 DNA sequence: TGTGCCAGTAGTATCCCCCAGGCGGGGGGCCACGAGCAGTACTTC. The entire variable domain, with the rest obtained from reference TRBV19 and TRBJ2-7, is as follows: DGGITQSPKYLFRKEGQNVTLSCEQNLNHDAMYWYRQDPGQGLRLIYYSQIVNDFQKGDIAEGYSVSREKKESFPLTVTSAQKNPTAFYLCASSIPQAGGHEQYFGPGTRLTVT.